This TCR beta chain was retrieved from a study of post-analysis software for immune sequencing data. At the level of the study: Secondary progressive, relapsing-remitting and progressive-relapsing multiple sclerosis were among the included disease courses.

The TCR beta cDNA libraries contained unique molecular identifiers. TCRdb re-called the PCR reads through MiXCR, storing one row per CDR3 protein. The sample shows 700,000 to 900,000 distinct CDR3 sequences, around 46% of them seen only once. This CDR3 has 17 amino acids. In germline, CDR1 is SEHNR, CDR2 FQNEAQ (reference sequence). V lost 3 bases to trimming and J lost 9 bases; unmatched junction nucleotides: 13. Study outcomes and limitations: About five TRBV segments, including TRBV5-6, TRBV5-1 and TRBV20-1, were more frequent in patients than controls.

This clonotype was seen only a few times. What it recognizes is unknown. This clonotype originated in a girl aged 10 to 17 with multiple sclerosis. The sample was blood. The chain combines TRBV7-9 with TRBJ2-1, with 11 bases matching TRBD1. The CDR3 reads CASSFRATGTGGAEQFF. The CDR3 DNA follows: TGTGCCAGCAGCTTCCGGGCAACCGGGACAGGGGGTGCTGAGCAGTTCTTC. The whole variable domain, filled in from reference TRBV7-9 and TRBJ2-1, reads DTGVSQNPRHKITKRGQNVTFRCDPISEHNRLYWYRQTLGQGPEFLTYFQNEAQLEKSRLLSDRFSAERPKGSFSTLEIQRTEQGDSAMYLCASSFRATGTGGAEQFFGPGTRLTVL.